This is a list of T cell receptor beta chains from one sample in a study of persistence of HIV-infected CD4 T cells. No antigens are known for them. TCRdb keeps only in-frame clones here, not all; method: immunoSEQ multiplex PCR. The sample has tens of thousands of clones; about 90% are singletons. The input for sequencing was CD4+ T cells sorted from PBMCs after approximately 19-hour stimulation, taken from a patient who received antiretroviral therapy. All receptors come from an adult woman with HIV who was CMV-seropositive. Each CDR3 is given with its conserved first and last residue. D genes are given only for firm matches. Only part of the rows carry a size: once, few, many, or a class if the clone is expanded.

V,size,D,J,CDR3,DNA
TRBV28,.,TRBD2,TRBJ2-5,CASSLIAGGETQYF,TGTGCCAGCAGTTTGATAGCGGGGGGGGAGACCCAGTACTTC
TRBV5-1,.,.,TRBJ2-3,CASKDLPGTDTQYF,TGCGCCAGCAAGGACTTACCGGGCACAGATACGCAGTATTTT
TRBV2,.,TRBD1,TRBJ2-7,CASTRDRATYEQYF,TGTGCCAGCACCCGGGACAGAGCAACCTACGAGCAGTACTTC
TRBV29-1,few,TRBD2,TRBJ2-1,CSVVSGRANEQFF,TGCAGCGTTGTTAGCGGGAGGGCCAATGAGCAGTTCTTC
TRBV11-2,.,.,TRBJ2-5,CASSLGLEGTQYF,TGTGCCAGCAGCTTAGGATTGGAGGGAACCCAGTACTTC
TRBV7-2,.,.,TRBJ2-1,CASSLKVSHEQFF,TGTGCCAGCAGCTTAAAGGTTTCGCATGAGCAGTTCTTC
TRBV20-1,.,.,TRBJ2-3,CSASAGTDTQYF,TGCAGTGCTAGTGCCGGCACAGATACGCAGTATTTT
TRBV25-1,.,.,TRBJ1-4,CASSPEGVWEKLFF,TGTGCCAGCAGTCCCGAGGGCGTATGGGAAAAACTGTTTTTT
TRBV6-4,.,.,TRBJ1-1,CASRRTVNTEAFF,TGTGCCAGCAGACGGACAGTGAACACTGAAGCTTTCTTT
TRBV5-1,once,TRBD2,TRBJ2-1,CASRGGLAEGLYNEQFF,TGCGCCAGCAGGGGGGGACTAGCGGAGGGGCTTTACAATGAGCAGTTCTTC
TRBV9,.,.,TRBJ2-3,CASSVETRGFADTQYF,TGTGCCAGCAGCGTAGAGACTAGAGGTTTTGCAGATACGCAGTATTTT
TRBV4-1,.,TRBD2,TRBJ2-4,CASSQGLAGVLAKNIQYF,TGCGCCAGCAGCCAAGGACTAGCGGGGGTGCTAGCCAAAAACATTCAGTACTTC
TRBV29-1,.,.,TRBJ1-4,CSVEGSATNEKLFF,TGCAGCGTTGAGGGTAGCGCAACTAATGAAAAACTGTTTTTT
TRBV11-3,.,.,TRBJ1-1,CASSFKRQNTEAFF,TGTGCCAGCAGCTTCAAAAGACAGAACACTGAAGCTTTCTTT
TRBV29-1,.,.,TRBJ2-3,CSVGEPDTQYF,TGCAGCGTTGGAGAGCCAGATACGCAGTATTTT
TRBV29-1,.,.,TRBJ2-4,CSVVGGKNIQYF,TGCAGCGTTGTCGGCGGCAAAAACATTCAGTACTTC
TRBV24-1,.,TRBD2,TRBJ2-7,CATSDGTSVGPQGEQYF,TGTGCCACCAGTGATGGGACTAGCGTTGGTCCACAAGGCGAGCAGTACTTC
TRBV7-2,.,TRBD1,TRBJ1-2,CASSRGTATNYGYTF,TGTGCCAGCAGCCGCGGGACAGCGACTAACTATGGCTACACCTTC
TRBV6-4,.,.,TRBJ2-1,CASSGEQGMGNEQFF,TGTGCCAGCAGTGGTGAACAGGGAATGGGCAATGAGCAGTTCTTC
TRBV12-5,.,.,TRBJ2-5,CASGLVTRTEQETQYF,TGTGCTAGTGGTTTGGTTACCAGGACAGAACAAGAGACCCAGTACTTC
TRBV7-8,.,.,TRBJ1-1,CASSLDPGITEAFF,TGTGCCAGCAGCTTAGATCCGGGTATTACTGAAGCTTTCTTT
TRBV7-6,once,TRBD2,TRBJ2-2,CASSLVLAGATGELFF,TGTGCCAGCAGCTTAGTCCTAGCGGGGGCAACCGGGGAGCTGTTTTTT
TRBV7-8,few,.,TRBJ2-1,CASSLGGDFSEQFF,TGTGCCAGCAGCTTAGGAGGGGATTTTAGTGAGCAGTTCTTC
TRBV2,.,TRBD2,TRBJ2-3,CASSPLAGGPTDTQYF,TGTGCCAGCAGCCCACTAGCGGGGGGGCCAACAGATACGCAGTATTTT
TRBV19,.,.,TRBJ1-2,CASSMGLLGHYGYTF,TGTGCCAGTAGTATGGGCCTTCTGGGTCACTATGGCTACACCTTC
TRBV7-2,once,TRBD1,TRBJ1-3,CASSLAGTARNTIYF,TGTGCCAGCAGCTTAGCAGGGACAGCGAGAAACACCATATATTTT
TRBV28,.,.,TRBJ2-2,CASSLSLWTYGELFF,TGTGCCAGCAGTTTGTCCCTTTGGACTTACGGGGAGCTGTTTTTT
TRBV24-1,.,.,TRBJ1-1,CATSAPPGTEAFF,TGTGCCACCAGTGCACCCCCAGGGACTGAAGCTTTCTTT
TRBV24-1,.,.,TRBJ1-2,CATSRQANYGYTF,TGTGCCACCAGTCGGCAGGCTAACTATGGCTACACCTTC
TRBV20-1,.,TRBD2,TRBJ2-5,CSASPPSTSGGWETQYF,TGCAGTGCTAGTCCACCCTCCACTAGCGGGGGGTGGGAGACCCAGTACTTC
TRBV10-3,.,TRBD2,TRBJ2-1,CAISLAEEQFF,TGTGCCATCAGCCTAGCGGAGGAGCAGTTCTTC
TRBV18,.,TRBD1,TRBJ1-6,CASSLGTGPGAPLHF,TGTGCCAGCTCACTCGGGACAGGGCCGGGGGCACCCCTCCACTTT
TRBV24-1,few,TRBD1,TRBJ1-5,CATSSETGAGNQPQHF,TGTGCCACCAGTTCCGAGACAGGGGCGGGCAATCAGCCCCAGCATTTT
TRBV6-5,few,.,TRBJ1-5,CASSLTANQPQHF,TGTGCCAGCAGTCTGACAGCAAATCAGCCCCAGCATTTT
TRBV9,.,TRBD2,TRBJ2-2,CASSLRLAANTGELFF,TGTGCCAGCAGCCTCAGACTAGCGGCGAACACCGGGGAGCTGTTTTTT
TRBV24-1,.,.,TRBJ2-5,CATSDSGPGRETQYF,TGTGCCACCAGTGATTCGGGGCCAGGTAGGGAGACCCAGTACTTC
TRBV24-1,.,.,TRBJ2-1,CATSDPDLGSYNEQFF,TGTGCCACCAGTGACCCGGACCTTGGGTCCTACAATGAGCAGTTCTTC
TRBV3-1/TRBV3-2,once,.,TRBJ2-7,CASSQENEQYF,TGTGCCAGCAGCCAAGAGAACGAGCAGTACTTC
TRBV7-2,few,TRBD1,TRBJ1-5,CASSFRTGENQPQHF,TGTGCCAGCAGCTTTCGGACAGGGGAAAATCAGCCCCAGCATTTT
TRBV7-3,.,TRBD2,TRBJ2-3,CASSSGTSGLRYTDTQYF,TGTGCCAGCAGCTCCGGGACTAGCGGGTTACGATACACAGATACGCAGTATTTT
TRBV5-8,.,.,TRBJ2-3,CASSLNPSTDTQYF,TGTGCCAGCAGCTTGAACCCTAGCACAGATACGCAGTATTTT
TRBV18,.,.,TRBJ1-5,CASSPSQNSNQPQHF,TGTGCCAGCTCACCAAGTCAGAATAGCAATCAGCCCCAGCATTTT
TRBV19,.,TRBD2,TRBJ2-7,CASSRTSGSYEQYF,TGTGCCAGTAGTAGGACTAGCGGGAGTTACGAGCAGTACTTC
TRBV24-1,.,.,TRBJ2-1,CATSDPLVGNEQFF,TGTGCCACCAGTGACCCTCTCGTGGGGAATGAGCAGTTCTTC
TRBV27,few,TRBD1,TRBJ1-6,CASSLNQGVGSPLHF,TGTGCCAGCAGTTTAAATCAGGGGGTAGGTTCACCCCTCCACTTT
TRBV21-1,.,.,TRBJ1-3,CASSNAVSSGNTIYF,TGTGCCAGCAGCAACGCGGTGAGCTCTGGAAACACCATATATTTT
TRBV3-1/TRBV3-2,.,.,TRBJ1-6,CASSPRGSPLHF,TGTGCCAGCAGCCCCCGTGGATCACCCCTCCACTTT
TRBV5-6,.,.,TRBJ2-1,CASSVGGGSYNEQFF,TGTGCCAGCAGCGTGGGAGGGGGGTCCTACAATGAGCAGTTCTTC
TRBV20-1,.,TRBD1,TRBJ2-4,CSASDRVENIQYF,TGCAGTGCTAGTGACAGGGTGGAAAACATTCAGTACTTC
TRBV7-3,.,TRBD1,TRBJ1-2,CASSLSTGGVGYTF,TGTGCCAGCAGCTTATCCACAGGGGGCGTTGGCTACACCTTC
TRBV2,.,.,TRBJ2-3,CASSEAALGGTDTQYF,TGTGCCAGCAGTGAAGCTGCGCTAGGGGGCACAGATACGCAGTATTTT
TRBV20-1,.,.,TRBJ2-7,CSASSGASSYEQYF,TGCAGTGCTAGTTCGGGGGCCAGCTCCTACGAGCAGTACTTC
TRBV5-1,.,TRBD1,TRBJ1-3,CASSPGQGGNTIYF,TGCGCCAGCAGCCCGGGACAGGGGGGAAACACCATATATTTT